The present entry profiles one T cell receptor beta chain with its context. These data are taken from a study of blood T cell repertoires in COVID-19. As for the study in general: Samples came from the United States, Italy and Spain, spanning acute and convalescent COVID-19.

The data were produced by immunoSEQ multiplex PCR, yet TCRdb's version contains in-frame clones alone and is incomplete. The table has over 200,000 clones, roughly 87% seen once. Per germline, CDR1 SGHTA and CDR2 FQGNSA. This CDR3 contains 14 residues. V shed 9 bases and J shed 7 bases, with 18 bases lying between them. The sequence came from a human donor in a cohort sampled during active COVID-19. The chain recombines TRBV7-2 with TRBJ1-4, with a weak D call TRBD1 (6 bases). What was sequenced was peripheral blood. The CDR3 sequence: CASRPGAAVEKLFF. Written as DNA, the CDR3 is TGTGCCAGTAGGCCAGGGGCAGCGGTTGAAAAACTGTTTTTT. Supplemented by reference TRBV7-2 and TRBJ1-4, the full variable domain reads GAGVSQSPSNKVTEKGKDVELRCDPISGHTALYWYRQSLGQGLEFLIYFQGNSAPDKSGLPSDRFSAERTGGSVSTLTIQRTQQEDSAVYLCASRPGAAVEKLFFGSGTQLSVL.